The 12 T cell receptor beta chains presented below share a single source sample, sequenced in a study of blood T cell repertoires in COVID-19. Produced via immunoSEQ multiplex PCR; TCRdb's table is partial and in-frame only. The sample lists 150,000 to 200,000 clones, roughly 88% seen once, with roughly 5% in the top ten. The sample consisted of PBMCs or T cells enriched from blood (not recorded which). The source is a man between 65 and 80 years old who had been exposed to COVID-19.

The CDR3 bases are TGTGCCAGCAGCTTGTTTCAGGGGGGAATCGAAGCTTTCTTT. Translating gives CASSLFQGGIEAFF. The rearrangement uses TRBV5-6 and TRBJ1-1; 7 bases align to TRBD1. With 1 base clipped from V and 8 bases from J, the junction kept 8 bases outside the gene matches. The germline V gene has CDR1 SGHDT and CDR2 YYEEEE. The CDR3 is made up of 14 amino acids.

V usage is TRBV28 and J usage is TRBJ2-4; possibly TRBD2 for D (5 bases). There are 16 residues in the CDR3. V was shortened by 6 bases and J by 0 bases, with 15 bases between the two germline ends. Germline CDR1 MDHEN, CDR2 SYDVKM. CDR3 amino acids: CASRSDGILAKNIQYF. CDR3 coding DNA: TGTGCCAGCAGATCCGACGGGATCCTAGCCAAAAACATTCAGTACTTC.

The genes are TRBV12-3 or TRBV12-4 and TRBJ2-1; tentative D call: TRBD1 (5 bases). This CDR3 has 11 amino acids. The ends were cut back, 1 base at V and 10 bases at J, with 5 bases in the middle. The CDR3 DNA sequence: TGTGCCAGCAGTTTAGAGGGGGAGCAGTTCTTC. Amino acids: CASSLEGEQFF.

This sequence joins TRBV4-3 and TRBJ2-7; D remains ambiguous. V shed 0 bases and J shed 4 bases, with 7 bases lying between them. The CDR3 consists of 13 residues. Looked up from germline, CDR1 is LGHNA and CDR2 is YSLEER. The CDR3 nucleotides are TGCGCCAGCAGCCAAGAAATTCTATACGAGCAGTACTTC. Protein sequence: CASSQEILYEQYF.

This chain links TRBV6-2 or TRBV6-3 with TRBJ1-6, with 11 bases fitting TRBD1. The CDR3 extends over 15 amino acids. Germline V lookup: CDR1 MNHEY, CDR2 SVGEGT. The ends lost 4 bases at V and 10 bases at J; junction bases unmatched: 6. The CDR3 spells CASSSPGQGESPLHF. The CDR3 nucleotides read TGTGCCAGCAGTTCCCCGGGACAGGGGGAATCACCCCTCCACTTT.

In this sample, this clone turned up a few times. This chain connects TRBV5-1 to TRBJ1-1; possibly TRBD1 for D (5 bases). Per germline, CDR1 SGHRS and CDR2 YFSETQ. The CDR3 loop spans 15 amino acids. V was cut by 5 bases and J by 2 bases, with 16 bases left in between. CDR3 nucleotides: TGCGCCAGCAGAGTAGAACAGGCTCTTAACACTGAAGCTTTCTTT. Its translation is CASRVEQALNTEAFF.

The rearrangement uses TRBV9 and TRBJ2-5; 7 nucleotides line up with TRBD1. The CDR3 spans 16 residues. Per germline, CDR1 SGDLS and CDR2 YYNGEE. After removal of 3 bases from V and 1 base from J, the junction contained 9 bases not matched to a gene. The CDR3 DNA is TGTGCCAGCAGCGGTTCCGGGACAGTCCTCCAAGAGACCCAGTACTTC. It translates to CASSGSGTVLQETQYF.

The chain combines TRBV7-6 with TRBJ1-5; 9 bases match TRBD1. CDR1 is SGHVS and CDR2 is FNYEAQ in the germline V gene. Germline trimming cut 4 bases from V and 6 bases from J; bases unmatched to any gene: 10. CDR3 length: 16 residues. CDR3: CASSSEPGQGIQPQHF. The DNA for the CDR3 is TGTGCCAGCAGCTCTGAACCGGGACAGGGTATTCAGCCCCAGCATTTT. The entire variable domain, with the rest obtained from reference TRBV7-6 and TRBJ1-5, is as follows: GAGVSQSPRYKVTKRGQDVALRCDPISGHVSLYWYRQALGQGPEFLTYFNYEAQQDKSGLPNDRFSAERPEGSISTLTIQRTEQRDSAMYRCASSSEPGQGIQPQHFGDGTRLSIL.

V gene TRBV19 combines with J gene TRBJ2-7; possibly TRBD1 for D (6 bases). The V end was cut by 4 bases, the J end by 2 bases, with 15 bases between. CDR1 is LNHDA and CDR2 is SQIVND in the germline V gene (reference sequence). The CDR3 spans 15 residues. The CDR3 protein is CASSKQRTETYEQYF. The CDR3 DNA reads as TGTGCCAGTAGTAAACAGCGGACAGAAACCTACGAGCAGTACTTC.

This chain connects TRBV3-1 (or the pseudogene TRBV3-2) to TRBJ1-6; TRBD1 aligns across 7 bases. The CDR3 sequence is 17 residues long. V gave up 2 bases and J gave up 6 bases; unmatched junction bases: 10. Germline-derived CDR1 and CDR2 are LGHDT and YNNKEL (reference sequence). The CDR3 reads CASSQREGARVNSPLHF. CDR3 coding DNA: TGTGCCAGCAGCCAAAGAGAGGGGGCGCGTGTTAATTCACCCCTCCACTTT.

The chain employs TRBV9 and TRBJ1-1; TRBD1 is a possible D gene (5 bases). Trimming stripped 3 bases from V and 0 bases from J, with 9 bases between. The germline gives CDR1 SGDLS, CDR2 YYNGEE. The CDR3 extends over 14 amino acids. The CDR3 protein is CASSARAMNTEAFF. The CDR3 nucleotides are TGTGCCAGCAGCGCCAGGGCCATGAACACTGAAGCTTTCTTT.

The V gene is TRBV7-9, the J gene TRBJ1-4; the D is unclear. The CDR3 is 14 amino acids. Deletions cut 5 bases from V and 5 bases from J, with 12 bases between. Germline CDR1 reads SEHNR; CDR2 reads FQNEAQ (reference sequence). The CDR3 protein is CASSQAGTNEKLFF. The CDR3 DNA reads as TGTGCCAGCAGCCAGGCAGGTACAAATGAAAAACTGTTTTTT.